This T cell receptor (beta chain) was retrieved from a study of CD8+CD57+ T cells in acquired aplastic anemia. The CDR3 spans 11 residues. The germline CDR1 and CDR2 sequences are KGHDR and SFDVKD. Unmatched junction bases numbered 2, after V lost 9 bases and J lost 10 bases. Patients sequenced had flow cytometry evidence of CD8+CD57+ cell expansion. CDR3 and TCR beta VDJ profiling relied on genomic DNA as the template. TCRdb fed the reads into MiXCR, producing one record per CDR3 protein. Among under 200,000 distinct CDR3 sequences listed, 40% to 60% were seen once. The rearrangement joins TRBV24-1 to TRBJ1-6, with 7 bases identical to TRBD1. The receptor's source is a human donor with aplastic anemia. The sample taken for sequencing was sorted CD4+, CD8+, or CD8+CD57+ T cells (not recorded which) from PBMCs. The CDR3 is CATGDRSPLHF. The CDR3 coding sequence is TGTGCCACCGGGGACAGATCACCCCTCCACTTT.